Detailed here is one T cell receptor (beta chain). The sample belongs to a study of cytomegalovirus exposure and HLA in healthy donors. Study background: Of all 400 or so donors who were genotyped, around 79% belonged to the Caucasian-associated ancestry cluster.

60 Vbeta and 13 Jbeta primers were used in PCR. Repertoires were generated with immunoSEQ multiplex PCR, while TCRdb's copy carries only in-frame clones and drops some. The repertoire holds 100,000 to 150,000 clones, with roughly 81% as singletons. This clonotype was sampled from a woman under 40 in good health and CMV-seronegative. The sample was PBMCs.

CDR3 amino acids: CASSLGQGANEGKLFF. CDR3 sequence (DNA): TGTGCCAGCAGCTTGGGACAGGGGGCGAATGAAGGGAAACTGTTTTTT. The genes are TRBV5-4 and TRBJ1-4, with 10 bases lining up with TRBD1. Germline lookup yields CDR1 SGHNT and CDR2 YYREEE (reference sequence). V was clipped by 0 bases and J by 11 bases; unmatched bases: 10. CDR3 length: 16 residues.